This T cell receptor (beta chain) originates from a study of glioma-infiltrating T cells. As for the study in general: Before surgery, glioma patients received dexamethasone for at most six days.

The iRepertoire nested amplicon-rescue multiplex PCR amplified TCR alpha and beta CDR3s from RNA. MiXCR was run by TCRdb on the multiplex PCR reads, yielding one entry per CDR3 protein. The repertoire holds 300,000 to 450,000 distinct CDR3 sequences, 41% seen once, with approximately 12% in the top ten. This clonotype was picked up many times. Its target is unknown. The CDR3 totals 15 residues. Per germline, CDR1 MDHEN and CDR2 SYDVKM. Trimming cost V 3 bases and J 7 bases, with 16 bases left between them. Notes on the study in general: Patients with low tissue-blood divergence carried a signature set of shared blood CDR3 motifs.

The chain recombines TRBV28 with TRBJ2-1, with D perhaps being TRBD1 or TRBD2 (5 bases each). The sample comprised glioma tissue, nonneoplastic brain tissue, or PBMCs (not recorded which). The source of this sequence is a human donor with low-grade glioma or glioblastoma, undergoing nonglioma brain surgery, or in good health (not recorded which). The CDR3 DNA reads TGTGCCAGCAGTTTCCCGTATCCCGAGGGGAATGAGCAGTTCTTC. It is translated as CASSFPYPEGNEQFF.